These 27 T cell receptor beta chains originate from one sample sequenced in a study of CD4 T cell repertoires in COVID-19. Assay used: immunoSEQ multiplex PCR; TCRdb lists only in-frame clones, some missing. Of approximately 75,000 clones in the sample, under 90% were seen once. The source material was CD4+ T cells from peripheral blood, sampled after recovery from COVID-19. The receptors shown here come from a human donor who had COVID-19.

CDR3 sequence reads: CASAYGRTGELFF. CDR3 coding DNA: TGTGCCAGCGCGTATGGGCGCACCGGGGAGCTGTTTTTT. The chain uses TRBV6-5 and TRBJ2-2; D is uncertain. V gave up 8 bases and J gave up 4 bases, with 11 bases separating them. CDR1 and CDR2 from the germline V gene are MNHEY and SVGAGI. This CDR3 is 13 amino acids long.

This rearrangement joins TRBV7-8 to TRBJ1-5; D unclear. The CDR3 spans 13 residues. CDR1 is SGHVS and CDR2 is FQNEAQ in the germline V gene. The ends were cut back, 10 bases at V and 5 bases at J, with 15 bases in the middle. In DNA form, the CDR3 reads TGTGCCACCGGGCGGCAGGACCATCAGCCCCAGCATTTT. Translating gives CATGRQDHQPQHF.

The V gene is TRBV3-1 (or the pseudogene TRBV3-2), the J gene TRBJ2-7; D is ambiguous. Germline assignment: CDR1 LGHDT and CDR2 YNNKEL (reference sequence). The V end was cut by 1 base, the J end by 2 bases, with 9 bases between. This CDR3 has 14 residues. CDR3 sequence (DNA): TGTGCCAGCAGCCAAGGCCAGTCTCCCTACGAGCAGTACTTC. It encodes CASSQGQSPYEQYF.

V is TRBV19 and J is TRBJ2-3; possibly TRBD2 for D (6 bases). This CDR3 region has 13 residues. V was cut by 3 bases and J by 5 bases, with 9 bases left in between. From germline, CDR1 is LNHDA and CDR2 SQIVND (reference sequence). DNA of the CDR3: TGTGCCAGTAGTATTCGCGGGGTAGATACGCAGTATTTT. Its translation: CASSIRGVDTQYF.

The genes are TRBV19 and TRBJ2-7; D possibly corresponds to TRBD1 (5 bases). Germline values: CDR1 LNHDA, CDR2 SQIVND (reference sequence). V gave up 6 bases and J gave up 3 bases, with 9 bases separating them. The CDR3 totals 12 residues. The CDR3 region is CASSPDSYEQYF. DNA of the CDR3: TGTGCCAGTAGCCCTGACAGCTACGAGCAGTACTTC.

A few counts support this clone. This chain joins TRBV18 and TRBJ1-1; 7 positions match TRBD1. The germline V gene encodes CDR1 KGHSH and CDR2 LQKENI. The V gene end was trimmed by 7 bases and the J gene end by 0 bases; junction bases not matched to a gene: 8. The CDR3 runs to 15 residues. The CDR3 here is CASYGTDYLNTEAFF. For the CDR3, the DNA is TGTGCCAGCTACGGGACAGATTATTTGAACACTGAAGCTTTCTTT.

This clone appeared a single time. The chain carries TRBV19 and TRBJ1-2; the match to TRBD1 covers 7 bases. This CDR3 has 15 residues. The J segment lost 7 bases and the V segment lost 3 bases, leaving 11 bases of the junction unmatched. CDR1 is LNHDA, CDR2 SQIVND, per germline (reference sequence). CDR3 sequence: CASSISDRERRGYTF. As DNA, the CDR3 is TGTGCCAGTAGTATTTCCGACAGGGAGAGACGTGGCTACACCTTC.

The CDR3 sequence is CASSKRGLDYGYTF. The DNA for the CDR3 is TGTGCCAGCAGTAAACGGGGGCTTGACTATGGCTACACCTTC. The chain couples TRBV6-6 to TRBJ1-2; maybe TRBD1 (6 bases). This CDR3 region has 14 residues. Germline CDR1 reads MNHNY; CDR2 reads SVGAGI (reference sequence). Trimming stripped 5 bases from V and 3 bases from J, with 13 bases between.

There are a few counts of this clone. The CDR3 nucleotides are TGTGCCAGCAGTGATGACTCCGCCGGAAACACCATATATTTT. It translates to CASSDDSAGNTIYF. The chain recombines TRBV9 with TRBJ1-3; D ambiguous. The V gene's germline CDR1 is SGDLS and CDR2 YYNGEE. The CDR3 runs to 14 residues. Between the trimmed V and J ends, which lost 5 bases and 4 bases, there was a span of 13 bases. Together with reference TRBV9 and TRBJ1-3, the CDR3 gives the full variable domain: DSGVTQTPKHLITATGQRVTLRCSPRSGDLSVYWYQQSLDQGLQFLIQYYNGEERAKGNILERFSAQQFPDLHSELNLSSLELGDSALYFCASSDDSAGNTIYFGEGSWLTVV.

For the CDR3, the DNA is TGTGCCAGCAGCTTCCGAGGGGATAATACTGAAGCTTTCTTT. It specifies CASSFRGDNTEAFF. V usage is TRBV7-9 and J usage is TRBJ1-1; a weak D match, TRBD1 (5 bases). There are 14 residues in the CDR3. The V gene's germline CDR1 is SEHNR and CDR2 FQNEAQ (reference sequence). The V end was cut by 3 bases, the J end by 5 bases, with 13 bases between.

This chain links TRBV28 with TRBJ1-5, with 7 nucleotides matching TRBD1. After removal of 7 bases from V and 8 bases from J, the junction contained 14 bases not matched to a gene. CDR3 length: 15 residues. Germline V gene lookup returns CDR1 MDHEN and CDR2 SYDVKM. The CDR3 loop reads CASNRQGGWFEPQHF. CDR3 nucleotides: TGTGCCAGCAACCGACAGGGTGGGTGGTTTGAGCCCCAGCATTTT.

This chain links TRBV19 with TRBJ1-2; no definite D call. The germline V gene encodes CDR1 LNHDA and CDR2 SQIVND (reference sequence). V lost 5 bases to trimming and J lost 7 bases, with 11 bases between them. The CDR3 contains 12 residues. Here the CDR3 reads CASSLSGGGYTF. CDR3 in DNA: TGTGCCAGTAGTCTGTCCGGTGGTGGCTACACCTTC.

J is TRBJ2-1 and V is TRBV9; tentatively, D is TRBD1 or TRBD2 (5 bases each). Germline CDR1 and CDR2: SGDLS and YYNGEE. V was cut by 3 bases and J by 2 bases, with 15 bases left in between. The CDR3 extends over 16 amino acids. The DNA of the CDR3 is TGTGCCAGCAGCGGAACCGGGACGGTAACCTACAATGAGCAGTTCTTC. This codes for CASSGTGTVTYNEQFF.

CDR3 in DNA: TGTGCCAGCAGTGCACAGACGGGATTGGAGACCCAGTACTTC. Translated, it gives CASSAQTGLETQYF. This chain links TRBV2 with TRBJ2-5, with D tentatively TRBD2 (5 bases). CDR3 length: 14 residues. Germline CDR1 is SNHLY and CDR2 is FYNNEI. V lost 4 bases and J lost 5, with 14 bases in between.

V is TRBV9 and J is TRBJ2-5; 7 bases are a match to TRBD1. The CDR3 contains 13 residues. The V and J ends lost 6 bases and 13 bases, in that order; junction bases with no gene match: 15. The germline V gene encodes CDR1 SGDLS and CDR2 YYNGEE. CDR3 sequence reads: CASTDTLEGAPYF. The CDR3 DNA reads as TGTGCCAGCACCGACACCCTTGAGGGGGCACCGTACTTC.

The chain links TRBV3-1 (or the pseudogene TRBV3-2) to TRBJ2-1, with a tentative D call TRBD2 (5 bases). Trimming cost V 2 bases and J 8 bases, with 7 bases left between them. CDR3 length equals 12 residues. Germline V lookup: CDR1 LGHDT, CDR2 YNNKEL (reference sequence). The CDR3 DNA is TGTGCCAGCAGCCAACACGGGGATGAGCAGTTCTTC. It is translated as CASSQHGDEQFF.

V usage is TRBV9 and J usage is TRBJ2-7; D unclear. Germline V gives CDR1 SGDLS, CDR2 YYNGEE. The CDR3 is made up of 12 amino acids. V lost 0 bases to trimming and J lost 4 bases, with 5 bases between them. CDR3 DNA sequence: TGTGCCAGCAGCGTAGAAGGGTACGAGCAGTACTTC. Translated: CASSVEGYEQYF. The full variable domain, rest sourced from reference TRBV9 and TRBJ2-7, is DSGVTQTPKHLITATGQRVTLRCSPRSGDLSVYWYQQSLDQGLQFLIQYYNGEERAKGNILERFSAQQFPDLHSELNLSSLELGDSALYFCASSVEGYEQYFGPGTRLTVT.

The rearrangement uses TRBV18 and TRBJ2-7; tentative D call: TRBD2 (6 bases). Germline loops: CDR1 KGHSH, CDR2 LQKENI. Trimming took off 2 bases at V and 0 bases at J, with 11 bases between the two ends. The CDR3 is 15 residues long. The DNA for the CDR3 is TGTGCCAGCTCACCAATCCGGGGGAGCTCCTACGAGCAGTACTTC. This encodes CASSPIRGSSYEQYF. Together with reference TRBV18 and TRBJ2-7, the CDR3 gives the full variable domain: NAGVMQNPRHLVRRRGQEARLRCSPMKGHSHVYWYRQLPEEGLKFMVYLQKENIIDESGMPKERFSAEFPKEGPSILRIQQVVRGDSAAYFCASSPIRGSSYEQYFGPGTRLTVT.

The chain employs TRBV6-5 and TRBJ2-4; D might be TRBD1 (5 bases). Trimming left V 7 bases short and J 4 bases short, with 14 bases between. The V gene's germline CDR1 is MNHEY and CDR2 SVGAGI. The CDR3 covers 14 residues. The CDR3 sequence is CASIRVLEKNIQYF. The CDR3 DNA reads TGTGCCAGCATCAGGGTTTTGGAAAAAAACATTCAGTACTTC.

This chain connects TRBV7-8 to TRBJ2-3; D may match TRBD1 or TRBD2 (5 bases each). Germline V gene data show CDR1 as SGHVS and CDR2 as FQNEAQ. V lost 4 bases and J 4 bases, leaving 12 bases between the germline ends. This CDR3 comprises 14 residues. CDR3 residues: CASSYRRGADTQYF. CDR3 in DNA: TGTGCCAGCAGCTATAGACGGGGCGCAGATACGCAGTATTTT.

The V call is TRBV6-5, the J call TRBJ2-2, with D perhaps assigned TRBD1 or TRBD2 (5 bases each). This CDR3 spans 13 amino acids. Germline V CDR1 and CDR2: MNHEY, SVGAGI. With 1 base removed from V and 7 bases from J, the gap between germline ends came to 7 bases. The DNA for the CDR3 is TGTGCCAGCAGTTACTGGGACCGCGGGGAGCTGTTTTTT. Residues: CASSYWDRGELFF.

The chain carries TRBV12-3 or TRBV12-4 and TRBJ1-6; D not certain. V was cut by 6 bases and J by 7 bases, with 10 bases left in between. The CDR3 runs 13 residues. CDR3 amino acids: CASRIQGNSPLHF. The CDR3 DNA reads as TGTGCCAGCAGGATACAAGGGAATTCACCCCTCCACTTT.

The chain has TRBV2 and TRBJ2-7; possibly TRBD1 for D (6 bases). This CDR3 spans 14 amino acids. Trimming took 7 bases from V and 2 from J, leaving 15 bases between them. The germline V gene encodes CDR1 SNHLY and CDR2 FYNNEI. The CDR3 nucleotides are TGTGCCAGCATAATGTGGGACAATACCTACGAGCAGTACTTC. Translation gives CASIMWDNTYEQYF.

The chain recombines TRBV4-1 with TRBJ1-1; the D gene is possibly TRBD1 (6 bases). The CDR3 has 19 amino acids. The germline V gene has CDR1 MGHRA and CDR2 YSYEKL. With 2 bases removed from V and 0 bases from J, the gap between germline ends came to 22 bases. The CDR3 sequence is CASSQTSSGTMILNTEAFF. CDR3 nucleotide sequence: TGCGCCAGCAGCCAAACCAGCTCCGGGACAATGATACTGAACACTGAAGCTTTCTTT.

This rearrangement joins TRBV10-2 to TRBJ1-1, with D tentatively TRBD1 (5 bases). Germline V gene data show CDR1 as WSHSY and CDR2 as SAAADI. The V and J ends lost 1 base and 0 bases respectively, with 12 bases between them. CDR3 length equals 16 residues. The CDR3 reads CASSELGGRLNTEAFF. In DNA form, the CDR3 reads TGCGCCAGCAGTGAGTTGGGGGGAAGACTGAACACTGAAGCTTTCTTT.

V and J are TRBV4-1 and TRBJ1-2, with TRBD1 identical over 7 bases. This CDR3 has 16 amino acids. CDR1 and CDR2 from the germline V gene are MGHRA and YSYEKL. V was pared by 4 bases and J by 3 bases, with 11 bases of the junction left unmatched. CDR3 residues: CASSLRPGQLDYGYTF. Written as DNA, the CDR3 is TGCGCCAGCAGCCTCAGGCCGGGACAGCTTGACTATGGCTACACCTTC.

The rearrangement links TRBV7-8 to TRBJ2-5; D not resolved. Per the germline V gene, CDR1 is SGHVS and CDR2 is FQNEAQ. V lost 3 bases to trimming and J lost 2 bases, with 1 base between them. This CDR3 region has 11 residues. CDR3 nucleotides: TGTGCCAGCAGCTTTCAAGAGACCCAGTACTTC. This encodes CASSFQETQYF.